These T cell receptor beta chains were read from a single sample in a study of cytomegalovirus exposure and HLA in healthy donors. The table came from immunoSEQ multiplex PCR; TCRdb's copy has only in-frame clones and leaves some out. The sample includes 90,000 to 150,000 clones, roughly 60% of them seen just once. Specimen: PBMCs. The source of these receptors is a man between 35 and 55 years old in good health and CMV-seropositive. CDR3s include the opening cysteine and the closing phenylalanine or tryptophan. Fields, in order: D gene, J gene, clone size, V gene, CDR3 DNA, CDR3 protein. A D gene is named only where the DNA matches it firmly. Where a row states a size, it is once, few, many or the class of an expanded clone; other rows omit it.

TRBD1 TRBJ1-6 NA TRBV5-4 TGTGCCAGCAGCATTGACAGGGCGCCTAATTCACCCCTCCACTTT CASSIDRAPNSPLHF
NA TRBJ2-6 NA TRBV4-2 TGTGCCAGCAGCCAAGAGAGGGGGGGCGCTGGGGCCAACGTCCTGACTTTC CASSQERGGAGANVLTF
TRBD1 TRBJ1-2 NA TRBV6-1 TGTGCCAGCAGTGAAGGGACAGGGTACTCCGGCTACACCTTC CASSEGTGYSGYTF
NA TRBJ2-1 NA TRBV4-3 TGCGCCAGCAGCCGAAACCGGGAGAACAATGAGCAGTTCTTC CASSRNRENNEQFF
TRBD2 TRBJ2-1 few TRBV7-9 TGTGCCAGCAGCTTAGCGGGGACTAGCGGGAGCCCCAATGAGCAGTTCTTC CASSLAGTSGSPNEQFF
TRBD1 TRBJ2-1 NA TRBV27 TGTGCCAGCAGTCCCTCGGACAGGGCCGGGAATGAGCAGTTCTTC CASSPSDRAGNEQFF
NA TRBJ2-5 NA TRBV30 TGTGCCTGGGGGGGGATAAGTTCCCGCCGGGAGACCCAGTACTTC CAWGGISSRRETQYF
NA TRBJ1-1 NA TRBV7-2 TGTGCCAGCAGCGAGGGGGGGGGAGGAATAACTGAAGCTTTCTTT CASSEGGGGITEAFF
TRBD2 TRBJ2-1 NA TRBV7-8 TGTGCCAGCAGCGTCCGGACTAGCGGAGATTACAATGAGCAGTTCTTC CASSVRTSGDYNEQFF
TRBD1 TRBJ2-3 NA TRBV7-9 TGTGCCAGCAGCTTAGGGACAGGGGATTGGACAGATACGCAGTATTTT CASSLGTGDWTDTQYF
TRBD1 TRBJ1-3 NA TRBV7-9 TGTGCCAGCAGCCCGCAGACAGGGATCCTCTCTGGAAACACCATATATTTT CASSPQTGILSGNTIYF
TRBD1 TRBJ1-4 NA TRBV5-1 TGCGCCAGCAGCCGAGACAGGGGGGCTACTAATGAAAAACTGTTTTTT CASSRDRGATNEKLFF
NA TRBJ2-7 NA TRBV12-5 TGTGCTAGTGGCGCGACACCCTCCTACGAGCAGTACTTC CASGATPSYEQYF
TRBD2 TRBJ2-1 once TRBV25-1 TGTGCCAGCAGTGAATTCGGGGGAGCGGGGAAGCTCTACAATGAGCAGTTCTTC CASSEFGGAGKLYNEQFF
TRBD1 TRBJ2-5 NA TRBV19 TGTGCCAGTAGTATGTTGGGAACAGGGGGAAAAGAGACCCAGTACTTC CASSMLGTGGKETQYF
NA TRBJ2-2 few TRBV7-3 TGTGCCAGCAGCCCAGTGACCGGGGAGCTGTTTTTT CASSPVTGELFF
TRBD1 TRBJ2-5 NA TRBV6-5 TGTGCCAGCAGTTACTCGAGGGGGCGCTTGGTCGAGACCCAGTACTTC CASSYSRGRLVETQYF
NA TRBJ1-5 medium-sized TRBV5-4 TGTGCCAGCAGCTTGGGTGGGCAGAGGGCCCAGCCCCAGCATTTT CASSLGGQRAQPQHF
NA TRBJ2-3 NA TRBV11-1 TGTGCCAGCAGCTTGTTTGGGGGCTTGATAACAGATACGCAGTATTTT CASSLFGGLITDTQYF
NA TRBJ2-7 NA TRBV5-1 TGCGCCAGCAGCTTAGAGTTCGGGGGAAACGAGCAGTACTTC CASSLEFGGNEQYF
NA TRBJ2-7 NA TRBV9 TGTGCCAGCAGCAAGAGTGGAGGGTGGGCCTACGAGCAGTACTTC CASSKSGGWAYEQYF
NA TRBJ2-1 NA TRBV28 TGTGCCAGCAGTTTTAGGGGCCGGATATTTTACAATGAGCAGTTCTTC CASSFRGRIFYNEQFF
TRBD2 TRBJ2-1 NA TRBV7-3 TGTGCCAGCAGCCTAGCGGGACCGGGAAACAATGAGCAGTTCTTC CASSLAGPGNNEQFF
TRBD2 TRBJ2-5 few TRBV28 TGTGCCAGCAGTCCGACTAGCGGGAGGGCCTGGGTAGAGACCCAGTACTTC CASSPTSGRAWVETQYF
TRBD1 TRBJ1-5 few TRBV6-5 TGTGCCAGCAGTCGGGACAGGCGGCAGCCCCAGCATTTT CASSRDRRQPQHF
TRBD1 TRBJ1-1 NA TRBV7-6 TGTGCCAGCAGGAAGGGACAGGGAGTTTCTGAAGCTTTCTTT CASRKGQGVSEAFF
TRBD2 TRBJ2-3 NA TRBV18 TGTGCCAGCTCACCACGGTCTAGCGGGGCTTCCACAGATACGCAGTATTTT CASSPRSSGASTDTQYF
NA TRBJ2-5 NA TRBV30 TGTGCCTGGAGTGTATATCTTCGGGACACCTCTCAAGAGACCCAGTACTTC CAWSVYLRDTSQETQYF
TRBD2 TRBJ2-3 NA TRBV9 TGTGCCAGCAGCGTAGGAGGACTAGCCGGTCTTGATACGCAGTATTTT CASSVGGLAGLDTQYF
NA TRBJ1-2 NA TRBV5-8 TGTGCCAGCAGCTTGCTATATGGCTACACCTTC CASSLLYGYTF
TRBD2 TRBJ2-3 NA TRBV10-1 TGCGCCAGCAGGGTGACTAGCGGAGGCACAGATACGCAGTATTTT CASRVTSGGTDTQYF
NA TRBJ1-4 NA TRBV19 TGTGCCAGCATAGACAGTCAGGCAACTAATGAAAAACTGTTTTTT CASIDSQATNEKLFF
TRBD1 TRBJ1-5 NA TRBV28 TGTGCCAGCAGTGGAGGACAGGGGATAAATCAGCCCCAGCATTTT CASSGGQGINQPQHF
TRBD1 TRBJ1-2 NA TRBV29-1 TGCAGCACCTCGACGGGACAGGGGTCTGGTGGCTACACCTTC CSTSTGQGSGGYTF
NA TRBJ1-5 NA TRBV5-1 TGCGCCAGCAGCTTCGAGGGAATGCAGCCCCAGCATTTT CASSFEGMQPQHF
NA TRBJ2-6 NA TRBV18 TGTGCCAGCTCACCAGAAGTGCAGGGGTCTGGGGCCAACGTCCTGACTTTC CASSPEVQGSGANVLTF
TRBD1 TRBJ1-2 NA TRBV9 TGTGCCAGCAGCCCCCGGACAGGGCTAGGCTACACCTTC CASSPRTGLGYTF
TRBD1 TRBJ2-5 NA TRBV6-1 TGTGCCAGCACCACCGGGACAGAGAAAGAGACCCAGTACTTC CASTTGTEKETQYF
TRBD1 TRBJ1-6 NA TRBV18 TGTGCCAGCTCACCGGGACAGGGGGGTTCACCCCTCCACTTT CASSPGQGGSPLHF
NA TRBJ1-1 few TRBV11-2 TGTGCCAGCAGCTTAGCCGGGATGTACGGAGCTTTCTTT CASSLAGMYGAFF
TRBD1 TRBJ1-2 NA TRBV4-1 TGCGCCAGCAGCCGAAACAGGGGAGGAGATGGCTACACCTTC CASSRNRGGDGYTF
TRBD1 TRBJ2-7 NA TRBV7-8 TGTGCCAGCAGCTTAGCCTATTCCGGGACAGGGAACGAGCAGTACTTC CASSLAYSGTGNEQYF
NA TRBJ1-6 NA TRBV27 TGTGTCAGCAGAACGACCTTACGGGGGAACCATTCACCCCTCCACTTT CVSRTTLRGNHSPLHF
TRBD2 TRBJ2-7 NA TRBV5-4 TGTGCCAGCAGCTTATACGGGGAGGGACGCCCCACCTACGAGCAGTACTTC CASSLYGEGRPTYEQYF
NA TRBJ2-3 once TRBV6-4 TGTGCCAGCAGTGAGGCGGGTGGGACAGATACGCAGTATTTT CASSEAGGTDTQYF
TRBD2 TRBJ2-1 NA TRBV7-9 TGTGCCAGCAGCTTACGAGGAATAACTAGCGGCTCTGGGAATGAGCAGTTCTTC CASSLRGITSGSGNEQFF
TRBD1 TRBJ1-6 NA TRBV7-9 TGTGCCAGCAGCCAAGGACAGGATAATTCACCCCTCCACTTT CASSQGQDNSPLHF
NA TRBJ1-1 NA TRBV21-1 TGTGCCAGCAGCAAAGGCCAGGGGGCGATGAACACTGAAGCTTTCTTT CASSKGQGAMNTEAFF
TRBD1 TRBJ1-1 NA TRBV7-3 TGTGCCAGCAGCTTAAACCCGGGACAGGGGGCTGAAGCTTTCTTT CASSLNPGQGAEAFF
TRBD1 TRBJ2-3 NA TRBV5-1 TGCGCCAGCAGGTCCGGGACAGGGTCAGATACGCAGTATTTT CASRSGTGSDTQYF
NA TRBJ1-5 few TRBV19 TGTGCCAGTAGTCCCCGAGAGGTTAGGATTCGAGTCAATCAGCCCCAGCATTTT CASSPREVRIRVNQPQHF
TRBD2 TRBJ2-7 NA TRBV5-4 TGTGCCAGCAGCTTGGGACTAGCGGGAGCCTACGAGCAGTACTTC CASSLGLAGAYEQYF
TRBD2 TRBJ2-1 NA TRBV18 TGTGCCAGCTCACGTAGACTAGCGGGATCTTCGAATGAGCAGTTCTTC CASSRRLAGSSNEQFF
TRBD1 TRBJ1-2 NA TRBV5-4 TGTGCCAGCCACCAGCCAGGGGGCGATCCCTATGGCTACACCTTC CASHQPGGDPYGYTF